The next 27 T cell receptor beta chains were all read from a single sample in a study of T cells in women clearing cervical HPV infection. Clones were sequenced by immunoSEQ multiplex PCR, and TCRdb holds only the in-frame ones, with some missing. The sample totals tens of thousands of clones; its top ten clones hold 3.5%. Material for sequencing was blood buffy coat. These TCRs come from a woman between 18 and 70 years old with a cervical HPV16 infection that either progressed to CIN3+ or cleared (not recorded which).

With respect to this clone: The read stops 3 residues short of the end of the CDR3; the missing end is completed from the germline J gene. The chain carries TRBV5-8 and TRBJ2-5, with unresolved D. CDR3 length equals 15 residues. Between the trimmed V and J ends, which lost 0 bases and 0 bases, there was a span of 9 bases. CDR1 and CDR2 from the germline V gene are SGHTS and YDEGEE. The CDR3 sequence: CASSLVFQYQETQYF. The covered CDR3 bases are TGTGCCAGCAGCTTGGTTTTCCAGTACCAAGAGACC.

A remark on this clone: The read gets to within 3 residues of the CDR3 end, and the germline J gene fills in the rest. The chain combines TRBV18 with TRBJ2-1; TRBD2 is a possible D gene (6 bases). Per the germline V gene, CDR1 is KGHSH and CDR2 is LQKENI. Trimming removed 2 bases at V and 8 bases at J, with 13 bases between. CDR3 length: 14 residues. CDR3 DNA (partial): TGTGCCAGCTCACCATCGGGGGTCCGGGATGAG. Translating gives CASSPSGVRDE. The full CDR3 sequence reads CASSPSGVRDEQFF.

A word on this clone: The read comes to an end 3 residues before the CDR3 does, leaving the germline J gene to fill in the end. The chain employs TRBV19 and TRBJ2-1; TRBD2 matches 14 bases. This CDR3 has 16 residues. The J segment lost 7 bases and the V segment lost 6 bases, leaving 8 bases of the junction unmatched. CDR1 and CDR2 from the germline V gene are LNHDA and SQIVND (reference sequence). The CDR3 DNA, read in part, is TGTGCCAGTAGGCCACCGGGACTAGCGGGAGTAAATGAG. As protein: CASRPPGLAGVNE. The full CDR3 is CASRPPGLAGVNEQFF. The full variable domain, completed using reference TRBV19 and TRBJ2-1, is DGGITQSPKYLFRKEGQNVTLSCEQNLNHDAMYWYRQDPGQGLRLIYYSQIVNDFQKGDIAEGYSVSREKKESFPLTVTSAQKNPTAFYLCASRPPGLAGVNEQFFGPGTRLTVL.

Concerning this clone itself: The CDR3 extends 3 residues past the end of the read, so its final part is completed from the germline J gene. The genes are TRBV9 and TRBJ1-2; D is possibly TRBD1 (5 bases). Trimming removed 4 bases from V and 4 bases from J, with 20 bases in between. The germline V gene encodes CDR1 SGDLS and CDR2 YYNGEE. The CDR3 runs 16 residues. CDR3: CASSPGGPGDGYGYTF. Partial CDR3 DNA: TGTGCCAGCAGCCCGGGGGGTCCCGGGGATGGCTATGGC.

Regarding this clone: Read sequence stops 3 residues before the CDR3 end, and the germline J gene provides the missing end. The V gene is TRBV5-8, the J gene TRBJ2-5; the D is unclear. V was pared by 4 bases and J by 0 bases, with 4 bases between. The germline V gene has CDR1 SGHTS and CDR2 YDEGEE. The CDR3 is 12 amino acids. CDR3 region: CASSRYQETQYF. Partial CDR3 DNA: TGTGCCAGCAGCCGGTACCAAGAGACC.

With regard to this clone: The read terminates 3 residues ahead of where the CDR3 ends, so the germline J gene completes it. This chain connects TRBV28 to TRBJ2-3; no firm D call. The CDR3 runs to 13 residues. Germline CDR1 reads MDHEN; CDR2 reads SYDVKM. V was cut by 6 bases and J by 8 bases, with 15 bases left in between. CDR3 bases read: TGTGCCAGCAGGCCAGGTTCTTACCCTACG. Encoded protein: CASRPGSYPT. The CDR3 reads in full as CASRPGSYPTQYF.

A word on this clone: The junction does not match germline at one end; this may be a read error. The read terminates 3 residues ahead of where the CDR3 ends, so the germline J gene completes it. Other DNA variants within this sample encode the same CDR3. The V call is TRBV5-1, the J call TRBJ1-3; 7 nucleotides agree with TRBD1. The CDR3 is 15 residues long. CDR1 and CDR2 from the germline V gene are SGHRS and YFSETQ. CDR3 residues: CASSLRGGSGNTIYF. The CDR3 DNA, read in part, is TGCGCCAGCAGCTTGAGAGGGGGCTCTGGAAACACG.

Of note for this clone: Sequencing ends 3 residues short of the CDR3 end; the germline J gene provides the rest. The chain joins TRBV30 to TRBJ1-4; tentatively, D is TRBD1 (5 bases). The CDR3 totals 14 residues. With 1 base removed from V and 7 bases from J, the gap between germline ends came to 13 bases. The V gene's germline CDR1 is GTSNPN and CDR2 SVGIG (reference sequence). The CDR3 here is CAWSEQAGVEKLFF. The CDR3 bases that were read are TGTGCCTGGAGTGAACAGGCTGGCGTTGAAAAA.

Turning to this clone: The sequenced fragment ends 3 residues before the CDR3 boundary, so the rest is inferred from the germline J gene. The rearrangement uses TRBV5-5 and TRBJ2-3; possibly TRBD2 for D (6 bases). Germline V gives CDR1 SGHKS, CDR2 YYEKEE (reference sequence). The length of the CDR3 is 15 residues. The V end lost 4 bases, the J end lost 2 bases, and 14 bases lay between the germline ends. The CDR3 region is CASSPVSGHTDTQYF. The part of the CDR3 DNA that was read is TGTGCCAGCAGCCCCGTGAGCGGGCACACAGATACG.

The CDR3 region is CASSYSSGSETQYF. The part of the CDR3 DNA that was read is TGTGCCAGCAGTTACTCTAGCGGGAGTGAGACC. The V call is TRBV6-2 or TRBV6-3, the J call TRBJ2-5; 9 bases agree with TRBD2. The CDR3 end lies 3 residues beyond the end of the read and is filled in from the germline J gene. The CDR3 extends over 14 amino acids. Germline V gives CDR1 MNHEY, CDR2 SVGEGT. J was trimmed by 5 bases and V by 0 bases; bases with no gene match: 1.

CDR3 loop: CASSFSGRAIDNEQFF. The part of the CDR3 DNA that was read is TGCGCCAGCAGCTTTAGCGGGAGGGCCATAGACAATGAG. The J gene is TRBJ2-1, the V gene TRBV5-1, with 11 bases fitting TRBD2. The CDR3 end falls 3 residues outside the read, so it is completed with the germline J gene. CDR1 and CDR2 from the germline V gene are SGHRS and YFSETQ. With V trimmed by 2 bases and J by 5 bases, 6 bases remained unmatched. The CDR3 extends over 16 amino acids.

Points on this clone: The CDR3 end lies 3 residues beyond the end of the read and is filled in from the germline J gene. The V call is TRBV12-3 or TRBV12-4, the J call TRBJ1-1; 7 bases map to TRBD1. The V gene end was trimmed by 6 bases and the J gene end by 7 bases; junction bases not matched to a gene: 5. The CDR3 is made up of 12 amino acids. Here the CDR3 reads CASSRDRFEAFF. CDR3 bases read: TGTGCCAGCAGCCGGGACAGATTTGAA.

For this clone: Coverage ceases 3 residues before the CDR3 finishes, and the germline J gene fills in the end. J is TRBJ2-3 and V is TRBV7-3; 13 nucleotides align to TRBD2. The junction had 10 bases not matched to a gene; V was cut back by 5 bases and J by 5 bases. Per germline, CDR1 SGHTA and CDR2 FQGTGA. This CDR3 has 17 amino acids. The sequenced CDR3 bases are TGTGCCAGCAGCCAACGCGGACTAGCGGGAGTCCGAGATACG. This codes for CASSQRGLAGVRDT. The entire CDR3 protein is CASSQRGLAGVRDTQYF.

Regarding this clone: The read is 3 residues too short to cover the CDR3 end, so that end is filled in from the germline J gene. The chain links TRBV5-4 to TRBJ1-5; D remains unclear. CDR1 is SGHNT and CDR2 is YYREEE in the germline V gene (reference sequence). V was clipped by 0 bases and J by 2 bases, with 12 bases between them. The CDR3 runs 16 residues. The sequenced CDR3 bases are TGTGCCAGCAGCTTGGACGGGGTATTGGGCAATCAGCCC. It is translated as CASSLDGVLGNQP. The whole CDR3 is CASSLDGVLGNQPQHF.

On this clone itself: The read gets to within 3 residues of the CDR3 end, and the germline J gene fills in the rest. The chain carries TRBV19 and TRBJ2-3; 7 nucleotides align to TRBD2. Trimming cost V 8 bases and J 0 bases; bases outside gene matches: 8. The V gene's germline CDR1 is LNHDA and CDR2 SQIVND (reference sequence). The CDR3 has 15 amino acids. Partial CDR3 DNA: TGTGCCAGTCGAACCGGGGGGTTTAGCACAGATACG. Encoded protein: CASRTGGFSTDT. The whole CDR3 region reads CASRTGGFSTDTQYF.

Regarding this clone: The read ends 3 residues before the CDR3 terminus; that terminus is restored from the germline J gene. The chain recombines TRBV30 with TRBJ2-7, with 11 bases aligning to TRBD2. The CDR3 loop spans 15 amino acids. Germline V gene lookup returns CDR1 GTSNPN and CDR2 SVGIG (reference sequence). Unmatched junction bases numbered 5, after V lost 3 bases and J lost 1 base. CDR3 bases read: TGTGCCTGGAGCTTACTAGCGGGAGTTTCCTACGAG. As protein: CAWSLLAGVSYE. From start to end, the CDR3 is CAWSLLAGVSYEQYF. Combining the CDR3 with reference TRBV30 and TRBJ2-7 gives the whole variable domain SQTIHQWPATLVQPVGSPLSLECTVEGTSNPNLYWYRQAAGRGLQLLFYSVGIGQISSEVPQNLSASRPQDRQFILSSKKLLLSDSGFYLCAWSLLAGVSYEQYFGPGTRLTVT.

As for this clone: Sequencing ends 3 residues short of the CDR3 end; the germline J gene provides the rest. J is TRBJ2-4 and V is TRBV4-2; 16 bases fit TRBD2. After removal of 1 base from V and 0 bases from J, the junction contained 9 bases not matched to a gene. Germline V lookup: CDR1 LGHNA, CDR2 YNFKEQ. The CDR3 runs 21 residues. CDR3 bases read: TGTGCCAGCAGCCAAGTTCCGGGACTAGCGGGGGGGAAACTAGCCAAAAACATT. As protein: CASSQVPGLAGGKLAKNI. The whole CDR3 region reads CASSQVPGLAGGKLAKNIQYF.

With regard to this clone: The junction differs from germline at one of its ends, possibly a read error. The read falls 3 residues short of the CDR3 end, and the missing part is taken from the germline J gene. The chain joins TRBV4-2 to TRBJ2-2; 7 bases are shared with TRBD1. This CDR3 region has 16 residues. CDR1 and CDR2 from the germline V gene are LGHNA and YNFKEQ. The CDR3 DNA, read in part, is TGCGCCAGCAGCTCCCGACAGGGTCCGCACACCGGGGAG. Translated, it gives CASSSRQGPHTGE. The entire CDR3 reads CASSSRQGPHTGELFF.

As to this clone: The read terminates 3 residues ahead of where the CDR3 ends, so the germline J gene completes it. This sequence joins TRBV19 and TRBJ2-2; D is perhaps TRBD1 (5 bases). V dropped 3 bases and J dropped 5 bases, with 10 bases sitting between them. The germline gives CDR1 LNHDA, CDR2 SQIVND (reference sequence). CDR3 length: 14 amino acids. The sequenced part of the CDR3 DNA is TGTGCCAGTAGTATTGGGGCTCCTACCGGGGAG. Translating it yields CASSIGAPTGE. The whole CDR3 protein reads CASSIGAPTGELFF.

Notes on this clone: The read comes to an end 3 residues before the CDR3 does, leaving the germline J gene to fill in the end. J is TRBJ1-1 and V is TRBV7-9; D is unresolved. The CDR3 runs 13 residues. Germline CDR1 is SEHNR and CDR2 is FQNEAQ (reference sequence). Deletions cut 0 bases from V and 7 bases from J, with 9 bases between. The part of the CDR3 DNA that was read is TGTGCCAGCAGCTTAGCGCGACCGGGTGAA. Encoded protein: CASSLARPGE. In full, the CDR3 reads CASSLARPGEAFF.

Turning to this clone: The read gets to within 3 residues of the CDR3 end, and the germline J gene fills in the rest. The rearrangement links TRBV30 to TRBJ1-2; 12 positions agree with TRBD1. With V trimmed by 2 bases and J by 6 bases, 4 bases remained unmatched. The CDR3 totals 14 residues. Germline CDR1 and CDR2: GTSNPN and SVGIG (reference sequence). CDR3 DNA, as far as it was read: TGTGCCTGGAGTCCGGGACAGGGGGCACATGGC. Protein sequence: CAWSPGQGAHG. The entire CDR3 sequence reads CAWSPGQGAHGYTF.

This clone is identified as medium-sized from frequency. The observed sequence ends 3 residues before the CDR3 terminus, with the missing tail filled in from the germline J gene. J is TRBJ2-1 and V is TRBV9; TRBD2 matches at 8 bases. Germline trimming cut 2 bases from V and 2 bases from J; bases unmatched to any gene: 3. CDR3 length: 15 amino acids. Looked up from germline, CDR1 is SGDLS and CDR2 is YYNGEE. The CDR3 region is CASSVSAGAYNEQFF. Partial CDR3 DNA: TGTGCCAGCAGCGTTTCAGCGGGAGCCTACAATGAG.

For this clone: The DNA ends 3 residues before the CDR3 does, and the rest of the CDR3 is filled in from the germline J gene. This chain links TRBV2 with TRBJ2-3; TRBD2 agrees at 8 bases. V shed 5 bases, J shed 7 bases, and the junction held 11 bases outside the gene matches. CDR3 size: 15 residues. Germline loops: CDR1 SNHLY, CDR2 FYNNEI. The CDR3 DNA, read in part, is TGTGCCAGCAGTCGTTATCGGGAGGGGTCTAATACG. It yields the protein CASSRYREGSNT. The complete CDR3 protein is CASSRYREGSNTQYF.

For this clone: Read coverage stops 3 residues before the CDR3 terminus; the germline J gene supplies the remainder. The chain employs TRBV24-1 and TRBJ2-6; D uncertain. The CDR3 runs 15 residues. Germline CDR1 is KGHDR and CDR2 is SFDVKD. The V end lost 8 bases, the J end lost 0 bases, and 10 bases lay between the germline ends. This CDR3 is CATNGRHSGANVLTF. Partial CDR3 DNA: TGTGCCACCAATGGGCGTCACTCTGGGGCCAACGTC.

About this clone: The read ends 3 residues shy of where the CDR3 ends; the end is completed using the germline J gene. The genes are TRBV30 and TRBJ2-5; D unclear. Trimming cost V 0 bases and J 5 bases, with 7 bases left between them. There are 12 residues in the CDR3. Germline V gives CDR1 GTSNPN, CDR2 SVGIG (reference sequence). The CDR3 here is CAWSVQMETQYF. CDR3 DNA, as far as it was read: TGTGCCTGGAGTGTACAGATGGAGACC.

Note on this clone: The read comes to an end 3 residues before the CDR3 does, leaving the germline J gene to fill in the end. The V gene is TRBV19, the J gene TRBJ2-2; D is undetermined. Germline CDR1 reads LNHDA; CDR2 reads SQIVND (reference sequence). The CDR3 extends over 13 amino acids. The CDR3 protein is CASSSSPDSPLFF. CDR3 bases read: TGTGCCAGTAGTTCGTCCCCAGATTCACCG.

The CDR3 loop reads CASSQSRGDTQYF. Incomplete CDR3 DNA: TGTGCCAGCAGCCAATCTCGCGGAGATACG. The chain recombines TRBV7-3 with TRBJ2-3; D is ambiguous. The CDR3 extends 3 residues past the end of the read, so its final part is completed from the germline J gene. V lost 5 bases to trimming and J lost 5 bases, with 11 bases between them. The length of the CDR3 is 13 residues. Germline V CDR1 and CDR2: SGHTA, FQGTGA.